This T cell receptor (beta chain) originates from a study of naive and memory T cell subsets. Study-wide results and limits: In CD4 and CD8 cells, diversity dropped from naive through EMRA. Each distinct alpha or beta sequence counts as one clonotype.

This clonotype appeared a few times. Antigen unknown. Four subsets defined by CD45RA and CD27 were sorted after CD3, CD4, CD8 and live/dead staining. The V end was cut by 5 bases, the J end by 2 bases, with 24 bases between. The CDR3 has 18 amino acids. From germline, CDR1 is SEHNR and CDR2 FQNEAQ (reference sequence). Both TRBC1 and TRBC2 were covered by a beta constant-region primer of two equimolar oligonucleotides. The ligated cDNA underwent four PCR rounds using SP2 and nested alpha and beta constant-region primers. A single record per CDR3 protein comes from TCRdb applying MiXCR to the UMI-ligation and nested PCR reads. The sample lists tens of thousands of distinct CDR3 sequences; about an eighth were seen once.

This TCR was sampled from a human donor in good health. The chain joins TRBV7-9 to TRBJ2-5; possibly TRBD2 for D (6 bases). The specimen was central memory CD4+ T cells from blood. The CDR3 spells CASSPTGVRRRGQETQYF. CDR3 DNA: TGTGCCAGCAGCCCGACGGGAGTTAGGCGTCGGGGACAAGAGACCCAGTACTTC.